One sample yielded the 13 T cell receptor beta chains listed below, sequenced in a study of monozygotic twins with inflammatory bowel disease. TCRdb reprocessed the 5' RACE reads; each CDR3 protein has one entry and no DNA is given. Recorded for this sample: tens of thousands of distinct CDR3 sequences. Material for sequencing was blood. These receptors all stem from a human donor with ulcerative colitis or Crohn's disease, or a healthy co-twin of an affected twin (not recorded which).

V gene TRBV6-1 combines with J gene TRBJ1-6; TCRdb's D gene call, TRBD1, goes unchecked for lack of DNA. This CDR3 has 15 amino acids. Germline loops: CDR1 MNHNS, CDR2 SASEGT. The CDR3 reads CASGISGGVNSPLHF.

This clonotype is called medium-sized based on its frequency. The chain uses TRBV5-6 and TRBJ2-2; TCRdb's assignment of TRBD1 cannot be checked, as there is no DNA. This CDR3 spans 17 amino acids. Germline CDR1 SGHDT, CDR2 YYEEEE. This CDR3 reads CASSPPARFVDTGELFF.

The chain employs TRBV12-3 or TRBV12-4 and TRBJ1-5; TCRdb names TRBD1, which stays unverified in the absence of DNA. The CDR3 is 16 amino acids. This CDR3 is CASSQGLLIDNQPQHF.

The V gene is TRBV12-5, the J gene TRBJ1-4; TCRdb outputs TRBD1, but without DNA this stays unchecked. The germline CDR1 and CDR2 sequences are LGHNT and FRNRAP. This CDR3 spans 16 amino acids. This chain's CDR3 is CASGLVLGETGKKLFF. The complete variable domain, with remaining parts taken from reference TRBV12-5 and TRBJ1-4, reads DARVTQTPRHKVTEMGQEVTMRCQPILGHNTVFWYRQTMMQGLELLAYFRNRAPLDDSGMPKDRFSAEMPDATLATLKIQPSEPRDSAVYFCASGLVLGETGKKLFFGSGTQLSVL.

The chain employs TRBV7-2 and TRBJ2-1; there is no DNA to check the TCRdb D call of TRBD2. Germline CDR1 is SGHTA and CDR2 is FQGNSA. CDR3 size: 15 residues. CDR3 sequence: CASSPRLAGYNEQFF.

This CDR3 is CASSGQMNTEAFF. The V and J genes are TRBV5-1 and TRBJ1-1; TCRdb calls TRBD1, which cannot be checked without DNA. CDR3 length: 13 residues. Per germline, CDR1 SGHRS and CDR2 YFSETQ.

The chain combines TRBV5-8 with TRBJ2-5. Germline V CDR1 and CDR2: SGHTS, YDEGEE. CDR3 length: 14 residues. The CDR3 sequence: CASSLTEAQETQYF.

The chain combines TRBV3-1 with TRBJ2-7; the D call from TCRdb, TRBD1, cannot be confirmed without DNA. Germline assignment: CDR1 LGHDT and CDR2 YNNKEL (reference sequence). This CDR3 is built from 15 residues. The CDR3: CASSQTVSPSYEQYF.

The chain recombines TRBV20-1 with TRBJ2-3; TCRdb lists TRBD2, though no DNA is available to test this call. The CDR3 length is 12 residues. From germline, CDR1 is DFQATT and CDR2 SNEGSKA (reference sequence). CDR3 protein: CSARESTDTQYF.

This chain connects TRBV7-2 to TRBJ2-2. The CDR3 is 15 amino acids. Germline V gene data show CDR1 as SGHTA and CDR2 as FQGNSA. Here the CDR3 reads CASSLALGPTGELFF. The full variable domain, completed using reference TRBV7-2 and TRBJ2-2, is GAGVSQSPSNKVTEKGKDVELRCDPISGHTALYWYRQSLGQGLEFLIYFQGNSAPDKSGLPSDRFSAERTGGSVSTLTIQRTQQEDSAVYLCASSLALGPTGELFFGEGSRLTVL.

The V and J genes are TRBV5-1 and TRBJ1-1; TCRdb picks TRBD1, but there is no DNA to check that call. Germline CDR1 reads SGHRS; CDR2 reads YFSETQ. The CDR3 runs to 12 residues. The CDR3 loop reads CASTSQGSEAFF.

V and J are TRBV2 and TRBJ2-5; TCRdb returns TRBD1, unconfirmable since there is no DNA. This CDR3 region has 14 residues. The germline gives CDR1 SNHLY, CDR2 FYNNEI. The CDR3 is CASSPGQGWKTQYF.

The chain has TRBV6-1 and TRBJ2-6; there is no DNA to check the TCRdb D call of TRBD1. The CDR3 is made up of 16 amino acids. CDR1 and CDR2 (germline): MNHNS, SASEGT. The CDR3 sequence is CASRTVITSGANVLTF.